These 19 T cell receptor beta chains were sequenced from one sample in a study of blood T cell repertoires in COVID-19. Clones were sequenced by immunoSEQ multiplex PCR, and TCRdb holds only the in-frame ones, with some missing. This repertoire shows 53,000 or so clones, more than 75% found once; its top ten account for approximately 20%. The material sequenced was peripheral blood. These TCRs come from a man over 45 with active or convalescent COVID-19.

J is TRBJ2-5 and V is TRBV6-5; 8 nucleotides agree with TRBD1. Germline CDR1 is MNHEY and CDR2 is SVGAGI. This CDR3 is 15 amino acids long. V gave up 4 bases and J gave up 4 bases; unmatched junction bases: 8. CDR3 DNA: TGTGCCAGCAGTTGGGGACAGGATCGAATAGAGACCCAGTACTTC. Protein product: CASSWGQDRIETQYF.

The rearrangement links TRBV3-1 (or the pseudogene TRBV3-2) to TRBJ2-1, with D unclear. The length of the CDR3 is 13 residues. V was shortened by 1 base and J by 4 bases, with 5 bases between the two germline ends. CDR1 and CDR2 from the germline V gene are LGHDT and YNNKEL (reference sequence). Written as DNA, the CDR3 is TGTGCCAGCAGCCAAGGACTTTACAATGAGCAGTTCTTC. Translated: CASSQGLYNEQFF.

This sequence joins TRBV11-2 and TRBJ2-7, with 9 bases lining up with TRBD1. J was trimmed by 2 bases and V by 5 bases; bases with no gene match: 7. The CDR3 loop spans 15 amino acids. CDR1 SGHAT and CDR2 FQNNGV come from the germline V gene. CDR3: CASSQGQGFAYEQYF. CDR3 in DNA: TGTGCCAGCAGCCAAGGACAGGGGTTCGCCTACGAGCAGTACTTC.

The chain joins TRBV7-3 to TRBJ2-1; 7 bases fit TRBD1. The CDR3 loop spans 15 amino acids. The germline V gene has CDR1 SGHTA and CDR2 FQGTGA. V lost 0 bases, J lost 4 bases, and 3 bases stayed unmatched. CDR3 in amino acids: CASSLTGGGYNEQFF. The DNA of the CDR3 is TGTGCCAGCAGCTTAACAGGGGGCGGTTACAATGAGCAGTTCTTC.

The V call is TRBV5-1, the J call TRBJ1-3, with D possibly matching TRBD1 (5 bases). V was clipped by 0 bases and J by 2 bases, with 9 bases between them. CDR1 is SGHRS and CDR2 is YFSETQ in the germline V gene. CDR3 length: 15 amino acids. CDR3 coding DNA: TGCGCCAGCAGCTTGGGCAGGGATCCTGGAAACACCATATATTTT. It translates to CASSLGRDPGNTIYF.

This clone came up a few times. CDR3 sequence reads: CASSFVYVPGSNEQFF. The CDR3 DNA reads TGTGCCAGCAGCTTTGTGTATGTCCCGGGGAGCAATGAGCAGTTCTTC. The rearrangement links TRBV7-2 to TRBJ2-1; D is possibly TRBD2 (5 bases). The ends were cut back, 3 bases at V and 6 bases at J, with 18 bases in the middle. The CDR3 is made up of 16 amino acids. The germline gives CDR1 SGHTA, CDR2 FQGNSA.

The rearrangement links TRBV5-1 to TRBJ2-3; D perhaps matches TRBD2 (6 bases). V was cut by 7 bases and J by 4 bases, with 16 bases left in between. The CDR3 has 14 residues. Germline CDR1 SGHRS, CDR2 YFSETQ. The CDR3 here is CASVERVAPDTQYF. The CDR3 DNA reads TGCGCCAGCGTCGAGCGGGTGGCTCCAGATACGCAGTATTTT.

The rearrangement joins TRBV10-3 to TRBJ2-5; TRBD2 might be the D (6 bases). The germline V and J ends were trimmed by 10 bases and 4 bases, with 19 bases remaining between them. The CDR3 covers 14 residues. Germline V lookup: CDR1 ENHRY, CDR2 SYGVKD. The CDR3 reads CATTPGGDLETQYF. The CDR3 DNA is TGTGCCACCACACCCGGCGGGGATTTAGAGACCCAGTACTTC.

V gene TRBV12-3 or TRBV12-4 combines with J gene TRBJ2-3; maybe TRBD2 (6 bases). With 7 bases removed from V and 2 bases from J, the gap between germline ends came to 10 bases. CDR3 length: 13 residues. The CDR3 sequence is CASTWTTTDTQYF. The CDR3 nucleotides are TGTGCCAGCACCTGGACTACCACAGATACGCAGTATTTT.

The CDR3 DNA reads TGTGCCAGTACCCCAAGGCCTAAGGCCGAACGAGGTGGCTACACCTTC. It encodes CASTPRPKAERGGYTF. The chain has TRBV19 and TRBJ1-2; D gene ambiguous. CDR3 length: 16 residues. CDR1 and CDR2 from the germline V gene are LNHDA and SQIVND (reference sequence). V was pared by 7 bases and J by 7 bases, with 25 bases between.

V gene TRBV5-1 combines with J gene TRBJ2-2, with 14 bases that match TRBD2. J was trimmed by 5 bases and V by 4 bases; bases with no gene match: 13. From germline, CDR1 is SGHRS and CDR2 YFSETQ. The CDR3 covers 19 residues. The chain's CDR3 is CASSGGPGLAGVGTGELFF. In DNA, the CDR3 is TGCGCCAGCAGCGGAGGCCCGGGACTAGCGGGAGTAGGGACCGGGGAGCTGTTTTTT.

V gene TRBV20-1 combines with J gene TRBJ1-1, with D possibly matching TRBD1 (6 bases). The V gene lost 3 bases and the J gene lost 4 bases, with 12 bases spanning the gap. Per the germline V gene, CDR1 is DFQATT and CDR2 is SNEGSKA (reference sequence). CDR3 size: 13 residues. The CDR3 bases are TGCAGTGCTAGTCGAACAGGGCCCACTGAAGCTTTCTTT. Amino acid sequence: CSASRTGPTEAFF.

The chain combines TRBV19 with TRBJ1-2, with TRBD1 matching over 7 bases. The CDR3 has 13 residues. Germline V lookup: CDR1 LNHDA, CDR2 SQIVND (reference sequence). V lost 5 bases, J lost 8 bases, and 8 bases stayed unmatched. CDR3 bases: TGTGCCAGTAGTCTCGACAGGGTAGGCGGCTACACCTTC. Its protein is CASSLDRVGGYTF.

CDR3: CASRGGFVETQYF. CDR3 nucleotide sequence: TGTGCCAGCAGGGGGGGTTTCGTAGAGACCCAGTACTTC. V is TRBV6-5 and J is TRBJ2-5; tentatively, D is TRBD2 (6 bases). Germline lookup yields CDR1 MNHEY and CDR2 SVGAGI. The CDR3 spans 13 residues. The V end lost 6 bases, the J end lost 4 bases, and 12 bases lay between the germline ends.

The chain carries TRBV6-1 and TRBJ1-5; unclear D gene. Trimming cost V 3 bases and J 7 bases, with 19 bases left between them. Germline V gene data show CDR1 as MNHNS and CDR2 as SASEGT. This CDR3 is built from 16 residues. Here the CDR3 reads CASSDSGMGKGQPQHF. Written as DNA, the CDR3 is TGTGCCAGCAGTGATTCGGGGATGGGCAAAGGACAGCCCCAGCATTTT.

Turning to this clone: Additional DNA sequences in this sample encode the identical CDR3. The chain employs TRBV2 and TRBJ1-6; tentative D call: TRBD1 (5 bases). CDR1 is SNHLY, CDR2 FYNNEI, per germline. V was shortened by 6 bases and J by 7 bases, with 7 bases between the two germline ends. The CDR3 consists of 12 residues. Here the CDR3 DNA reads TGTGCCAGCAGGGGGGGGAATTCACCCCTCCACTTT. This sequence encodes CASRGGNSPLHF.

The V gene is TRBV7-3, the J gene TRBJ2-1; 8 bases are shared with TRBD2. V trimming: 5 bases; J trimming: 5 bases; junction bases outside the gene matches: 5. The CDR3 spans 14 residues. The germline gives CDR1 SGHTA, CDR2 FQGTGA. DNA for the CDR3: TGTGCCAGCAGCCTTAGCGGGACCCACAATGAGCAGTTCTTC. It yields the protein CASSLSGTHNEQFF.

The CDR3 spells CASSPGTGETYEQYF. In DNA, the CDR3 is TGTGCCAGCAGCCCCGGGACAGGGGAGACCTACGAGCAGTACTTC. The rearrangement joins TRBV7-6 to TRBJ2-7, with 10 bases fitting TRBD1. Germline loops: CDR1 SGHVS, CDR2 FNYEAQ. This CDR3 region has 15 residues. Germline trimming cut 5 bases from V and 2 bases from J; bases unmatched to any gene: 6.

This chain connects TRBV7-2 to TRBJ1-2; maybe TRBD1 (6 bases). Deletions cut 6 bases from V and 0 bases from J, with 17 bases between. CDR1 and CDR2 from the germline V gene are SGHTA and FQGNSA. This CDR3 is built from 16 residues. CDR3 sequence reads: CASSRMGAGANYGYTF. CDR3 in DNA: TGTGCCAGCAGTCGCATGGGAGCAGGGGCTAACTATGGCTACACCTTC.